This passage covers 13 T cell receptor beta chains from one sample sequenced in a study of blood T cell repertoires in COVID-19. Generated by immunoSEQ multiplex PCR, the TCRdb table keeps only in-frame clones and is missing some. The data hold 30,000 to 45,000 clones, with just under 85% observed a single time. Sequencing input: peripheral blood. These receptors originate from a human donor in a cohort sampled during active COVID-19.

The rearrangement links TRBV18 to TRBJ1-5; D may be TRBD1 (5 bases). The CDR3 extends over 14 amino acids. Trimming removed 1 base at V and 9 bases at J, with 13 bases between. CDR1 and CDR2 (germline): KGHSH, LQKENI. CDR3 residues: CASSPLTGLGPQHF. The CDR3 DNA sequence: TGTGCCAGCTCACCACTAACAGGCCTGGGGCCCCAGCATTTT.

The chain carries TRBV11-2 and TRBJ1-1, with no clear D. There are 14 residues in the CDR3. The ends were cut back, 0 bases at V and 8 bases at J, with 13 bases in the middle. Germline V gene lookup returns CDR1 SGHAT and CDR2 FQNNGV. The chain's CDR3 is CASSLDLLTKEAFF. Here the CDR3 DNA reads TGTGCCAGCAGCTTAGATCTCTTGACAAAAGAAGCTTTCTTT.

As concerns this clone: A read error may produce the germline difference seen at one junction end. The rearrangement joins TRBV20-1 to TRBJ2-7; D is uncertain. In germline, CDR1 is DFQATT, CDR2 SNEGSKA (reference sequence). This CDR3 spans 13 amino acids. CDR3 protein: CSASEFDSYEQYF. The DNA for the CDR3 is TGCAGTGCGAGTGAGTTCGACTCCTACGAGCAATACTTC.

The J gene is TRBJ2-2, the V gene TRBV9; D uncertain. CDR3 length: 16 amino acids. Between the trimmed V and J ends, which lost 4 bases and 1 base, there was a span of 14 bases. Germline CDR1 reads SGDLS; CDR2 reads YYNGEE. The CDR3 protein is CASSLRQHENTGELFF. CDR3 nucleotide sequence: TGTGCCAGCAGCCTGCGACAACATGAGAACACCGGGGAGCTGTTTTTT. Drawing the rest from reference TRBV9 and TRBJ2-2, the complete variable domain is DSGVTQTPKHLITATGQRVTLRCSPRSGDLSVYWYQQSLDQGLQFLIQYYNGEERAKGNILERFSAQQFPDLHSELNLSSLELGDSALYFCASSLRQHENTGELFFGEGSRLTVL.

The chain employs TRBV10-2 and TRBJ1-1, with D perhaps matching TRBD1 (6 bases). The CDR3 contains 11 residues. The germline CDR1 and CDR2 sequences are WSHSY and SAAADI. Trimming pared 10 bases from V and 7 bases from J, leaving 13 bases between. The CDR3 DNA sequence: TGCGCCACCAGGAAACAGGGTGAAGCTTTCTTT. As protein: CATRKQGEAFF.

This rearrangement joins TRBV3-1 (or the pseudogene TRBV3-2) to TRBJ2-5; D uncertain. V lost 3 bases and J lost 1, with 6 bases in between. Germline V CDR1 and CDR2: LGHDT, YNNKEL (reference sequence). The CDR3 extends over 13 amino acids. The CDR3 loop is CASSQQAQETQYF. CDR3 bases: TGTGCCAGCAGCCAGCAGGCCCAAGAGACCCAGTACTTC.

The chain links TRBV3-1 (or the pseudogene TRBV3-2) to TRBJ2-7; D is ambiguous. Germline V gives CDR1 LGHDT, CDR2 YNNKEL (reference sequence). With 2 bases removed from V and 6 bases from J, the gap between germline ends came to 14 bases. This CDR3 region has 14 residues. CDR3 protein: CASSQQADTAEQYF. In DNA, the CDR3 is TGTGCCAGCAGCCAACAAGCCGATACAGCCGAGCAGTACTTC.

This sequence joins TRBV7-2 and TRBJ1-3; weak D call: TRBD1 (5 bases). The CDR3 runs 15 residues. V was pared by 6 bases and J by 2 bases, with 14 bases between. Germline CDR1 and CDR2: SGHTA and FQGNSA. This CDR3 reads CASSYQGSAGNTIYF. As DNA, the CDR3 is TGTGCCAGCAGTTACCAGGGAAGTGCTGGAAACACCATATATTTT.

The chain has TRBV10-3 and TRBJ2-1; D is possibly TRBD1 (7 bases). CDR1 ENHRY and CDR2 SYGVKD come from the germline V gene. V was pared by 5 bases and J by 3 bases, with 11 bases between. The CDR3 runs 14 residues. This chain's CDR3 is CAISKQGGYNEQFF. CDR3 sequence (DNA): TGTGCCATCAGTAAGCAGGGGGGCTACAATGAGCAGTTCTTC.

The J gene is TRBJ2-5, the V gene TRBV5-5, with TRBD2 identical over 8 bases. The CDR3 has 15 amino acids. In germline, CDR1 is SGHKS, CDR2 YYEKEE (reference sequence). V gave up 1 base and J gave up 3 bases; unmatched junction bases: 5. CDR3 sequence reads: CASSLTGGREETQYF. The CDR3 DNA is TGTGCCAGCAGCTTGACGGGGGGGCGGGAAGAGACCCAGTACTTC.

On this clone itself: One end of the junction fails to match germline, which may point to a read error. The chain has TRBV2 and TRBJ1-3; no clear D. This CDR3 contains 15 residues. Germline V gives CDR1 SNHLY, CDR2 FYNNEI. The CDR3: CASSEVATPGNTIYF. In nucleotides, the CDR3 is TGTGCCAGCAGTGAAGTGGCGACTCCTGGCAACACCATATATTTT.

This clone was counted between two and nine times. The rearrangement uses TRBV19 and TRBJ1-4, with D hard to call. Trimming stripped 0 bases from V and 7 bases from J, with 9 bases between. Germline loops: CDR1 LNHDA, CDR2 SQIVND (reference sequence). CDR3 size: 14 residues. The CDR3: CASSIERRGEKLFF. Here the CDR3 DNA reads TGTGCCAGTAGTATAGAGAGGAGAGGTGAAAAACTGTTTTTT.

The V call is TRBV10-3, the J call TRBJ1-1; D is perhaps TRBD1 (6 bases). V lost 4 bases, J lost 2 bases, and 11 bases lay in between. Germline V gene data show CDR1 as ENHRY and CDR2 as SYGVKD. There are 14 residues in the CDR3. Written as DNA, the CDR3 is TGTGCCATCAGTGGGACAGCCACAAACACTGAAGCTTTCTTT. Translating it yields CAISGTATNTEAFF.